The rows below give T cell receptor beta chains drawn from one sample of a study of OX40 agonist ivuxolimab in advanced cancers. Method: immunoSEQ multiplex PCR; TCRdb's copy keeps in-frame clones and lacks some. The table has some 60,000 clones, about 85% seen once. The material sequenced was CD4+ or CD8+ T cells sorted from blood, taken in a trial of the OX40 agonist ivuxolimab. Receptors were obtained from an adult with an advanced solid tumor such as melanoma, head and neck, liver or kidney cancer. The CDR3 runs from the conserved cysteine through the conserved F or W. Each record gives: V gene, clone size, J gene, D gene, CDR3 protein, CDR3 DNA. A D gene is named only where the DNA matches it firmly. Not every row has a clone size; where given, it reads once, few, many or a size class.

>TRBV19|NA|TRBJ1-1|TRBD1
CASSMGQQNTEAFF
TGTGCCAGTAGTATGGGACAGCAGAACACTGAAGCTTTCTTT
>TRBV13|NA|TRBJ1-1|TRBD1
CASSFGTGRTNTEAFF
TGTGCCAGCAGCTTTGGGACAGGGAGGACGAACACTGAAGCTTTCTTT
>TRBV7-8|NA|TRBJ2-3|NA
CASSLRTPPDTQYF
TGTGCCAGCAGCTTACGGACTCCTCCGGATACGCAGTATTTT
>TRBV18|NA|TRBJ1-1|NA
CASSPRGGPNTEAFF
TGTGCCAGCTCACCCCGGGGGGGGCCGAACACTGAAGCTTTCTTT
>TRBV7-9|NA|TRBJ2-1|TRBD2
CASSPWTSTYNEQFF
TGTGCCAGCAGCCCCTGGACTAGCACTTACAATGAGCAGTTCTTC
>TRBV7-9|NA|TRBJ2-7|NA
CASSLGGSSSYEQYF
TGTGCCAGCAGCTTAGGGGGGAGCAGCTCCTACGAGCAGTACTTC
>TRBV6-1|NA|TRBJ1-1|NA
CAGVKNTEAFF
TGTGCCGGCGTCAAGAACACTGAAGCTTTCTTT
>TRBV11-2|few|TRBJ1-2|NA
CASSLDFRSYGYTF
TGTGCCAGCAGCTTAGATTTTCGCAGCTATGGCTACACCTTC
>TRBV4-1|NA|TRBJ1-2|NA
CASSHPDLWGYTF
TGCGCCAGCAGCCACCCGGACCTATGGGGCTACACCTTC
>TRBV2|NA|TRBJ2-7|NA
CASSEAPPHRSGSYEQYF
TGTGCCAGCAGTGAAGCACCCCCCCACAGGAGTGGATCCTACGAGCAGTACTTC
>TRBV5-3|NA|TRBJ2-7|TRBD1
CARSLDRGHGYEQYF
TGTGCCAGAAGCTTGGACAGGGGGCATGGCTACGAGCAGTACTTC
>TRBV19|NA|TRBJ2-1|TRBD2
CASSMGGSSYNEQFF
TGTGCCAGTAGTATGGGGGGGAGCTCCTACAATGAGCAGTTCTTC
>TRBV15|NA|TRBJ1-5|NA
CATSITLNQPQHF
TGTGCCACCAGCATTACACTCAATCAGCCCCAGCATTTT
>TRBV28|NA|TRBJ1-4|NA
CASRTGVDNEKLFF
TGTGCCAGCAGGACAGGAGTCGATAATGAAAAACTGTTTTTT
>TRBV11-2|NA|TRBJ2-7|NA
CASSSPSAYEQYF
TGTGCCAGCAGTTCCCCTAGCGCCTACGAGCAGTACTTC
>TRBV7-9|NA|TRBJ1-4|NA
CASSSAAGSNEKLFF
TGTGCCAGCAGTTCCGCGGCAGGAAGTAATGAAAAACTGTTTTTT
>TRBV5-1|NA|TRBJ2-7|NA
CASSLGRGAAYEQYF
TGCGCCAGCAGCTTGGGCAGGGGGGCCGCCTACGAGCAGTACTTC
>TRBV2|NA|TRBJ2-1|NA
CASSVLGFYGEQFF
TGTGCCAGCAGCGTGCTAGGGTTCTATGGTGAGCAGTTCTTC
>TRBV23-1|NA|TRBJ1-2|TRBD1
CASSPRDSINYGYTF
TGCGCCAGCAGTCCGCGGGACAGTATTAACTATGGCTACACCTTC
>TRBV2|NA|TRBJ2-2|TRBD1
CASSRQGLNTGELFF
TGTGCCAGCAGTCGACAGGGGCTAAACACCGGGGAGCTGTTTTTT
>TRBV9|NA|TRBJ2-1|NA
CASSVGGMGNQFF
TGTGCCAGCAGCGTAGGCGGTATGGGAAACCAGTTCTTC
>TRBV18|NA|TRBJ2-5|NA
CASNFRPLQETQYF
TGTGCCAGCAACTTTCGACCGCTGCAAGAGACCCAGTACTTC
>TRBV5-4|NA|TRBJ2-3|NA
CASSLARAPQGVTQYF
TGTGCCAGCAGCTTGGCCCGGGCTCCTCAGGGTGTTACGCAGTATTTT
>TRBV11-2|NA|TRBJ2-7|TRBD2
CASSRIGLVSFYEQYF
TGTGCCAGCAGCCGTATCGGACTAGTGTCCTTCTACGAGCAGTACTTC
>TRBV9|few|TRBJ2-1|TRBD2
CASSSLAGGPSEQFF
TGTGCCAGCAGCTCTCTAGCGGGAGGGCCTAGTGAGCAGTTCTTC
>TRBV5-1|NA|TRBJ2-7|NA
CASSWTLSSYYEQYF
TGCGCCAGCAGCTGGACTCTCAGCTCGTACTACGAGCAGTACTTC
>TRBV27|NA|TRBJ1-2|NA
CASTRQGSYGYTF
TGTGCCAGCACCCGGCAGGGGAGCTATGGCTACACCTTC